A few counts support the clone carrying this T cell receptor (beta chain). One end of the junction fails to match germline, which may point to a read error. Other nucleotide sequences from this sample produce the same CDR3. 13 Jbeta primers and 60 Vbeta primers were used for the PCR. TCRdb's copy holds only in-frame clones and misses some; the assay was immunoSEQ multiplex PCR. The sample lists 150,000 or so clones, over 70% occurring once. Germline CDR1 and CDR2: WNHNN and SYGVQD (reference sequence). There are 14 residues in the CDR3. This record belongs to a study of cytomegalovirus exposure and HLA in healthy donors.

Sequenced input: PBMCs. This chain joins TRBV10-1 and TRBJ1-2; D might be TRBD1 (6 bases). The TCR sequence derives from a woman aged 50 to 65 in good health and CMV-seropositive. Written as DNA, the CDR3 is TGCGCCAGCAGTCGCGCGGGGGCTCGAGGCGGCTACACCTTT. Residues: CASSRAGARGGYTF.